The 32 T cell receptor beta chains reported below all come from one sample, sequenced in a study of cytomegalovirus exposure and HLA in healthy donors (dated by TCRdb to the late 2010s). Library creation used the immunoSEQ multiplex PCR assay. For the multiplex PCR, a mixture combining 60 forward primers for TCR Vbeta segments and 13 reverse primers for TCR Jbeta segments was used. TCRdb re-hosts the immuneACCESS table, in-frame sequences only. Its copies lack some clones; in the studies checked, an unresolved V gene accounts for under half of them, and the cause for the rest is not known. The table for this sample lists about 68,000 clones; about 81% of them were counted only once. 6.5% to 7% of the sample lies in the top ten. The source material was PBMCs. The origin of the receptors is a human donor in good health.

This clone was seen more than once but under ten times. This rearrangement joins TRBV4-1 to TRBJ1-1; no clear D. Germline V gives CDR1 MGHRA, CDR2 YSYEKL. The CDR3 has 16 amino acids. V was shortened by 0 bases and J by 4 bases, with 15 bases between the two germline ends. CDR3 amino acids: CASSQDSGRSPTEAFF. The CDR3 nucleotides read TGCGCCAGCAGCCAAGATAGTGGCCGGAGCCCCACTGAAGCTTTCTTT.

The genes are TRBV6-4 and TRBJ1-2; TRBD1 aligns across 7 bases. V shed 4 bases, J shed 8 bases, and the junction held 10 bases outside the gene matches. In germline, CDR1 is MRHNA, CDR2 SNTAGT. This CDR3 spans 14 amino acids. CDR3 bases: TGTGCCAGCAGTGCCTCAGGGGGGGCAGGAGGCTACACCTTC. This encodes CASSASGGAGGYTF.

In regard to this clone: Germline is not matched at one junction end, which may reflect a read error. This rearrangement joins TRBV20-1 to TRBJ2-5; TRBD2 agrees at 7 bases. Germline V gene lookup returns CDR1 DFQATT and CDR2 SNEGSKA (reference sequence). CDR3 length: 11 amino acids. This chain's CDR3 is CSVKAGTISDF. Written as DNA, the CDR3 is TGCAGTGTAAAAGCCGGGACTATCTCAGACTTC.

The sample holds one count of this clone. The genes are TRBV4-1 and TRBJ1-2; TRBD1 agrees at 7 bases. J lost 5 bases, V lost 2 bases, and 11 bases had no gene match. Germline V gene sequence: CDR1 MGHRA, CDR2 YSYEKL. The CDR3 has 16 amino acids. This CDR3 reads CASSQHMPGQKYGYTF. CDR3 DNA: TGCGCCAGCAGCCAACACATGCCGGGACAGAAATATGGCTACACCTTC.

V is TRBV11-1 and J is TRBJ2-3; tentatively, D is TRBD2 (5 bases). CDR3 size: 17 residues. The V end was cut by 0 bases, the J end by 1 base, with 14 bases between. Germline V gene sequence: CDR1 SGHAT, CDR2 FQDESV (reference sequence). The DNA of the CDR3 is TGTGCCAGCAGCTTAGCAGGAACCAATAGCGGCACAGATACGCAGTATTTT. Its translation: CASSLAGTNSGTDTQYF.

The V call is TRBV2, the J call TRBJ2-5; perhaps TRBD2 as D (6 bases). The germline gives CDR1 SNHLY, CDR2 FYNNEI. The V and J ends lost 5 bases and 2 bases respectively, with 15 bases between them. The CDR3 contains 15 residues. CDR3 in amino acids: CASSSPGLLQETQYF. CDR3 nucleotide sequence: TGTGCCAGCAGTTCCCCGGGACTCCTTCAAGAGACCCAGTACTTC.

The V and J genes are TRBV7-2 and TRBJ1-2; 8 positions match TRBD1. CDR1 SGHTA and CDR2 FQGNSA come from the germline V gene. The CDR3 consists of 15 residues. The ends lost 5 bases at V and 3 bases at J; junction bases unmatched: 8. DNA of the CDR3: TGTGCCAGCAGCATACAGGGGGTACGTGACTATGGCTACACCTTC. As protein: CASSIQGVRDYGYTF. The whole variable domain, remainder taken from reference TRBV7-2 and TRBJ1-2, is GAGVSQSPSNKVTEKGKDVELRCDPISGHTALYWYRQSLGQGLEFLIYFQGNSAPDKSGLPSDRFSAERTGGSVSTLTIQRTQQEDSAVYLCASSIQGVRDYGYTFGSGTRLTVV.

J is TRBJ1-3 and V is TRBV6-5; D is ambiguous. V lost 6 bases to trimming and J lost 4 bases, with 10 bases between them. This CDR3 contains 13 residues. The V gene's germline CDR1 is MNHEY and CDR2 SVGAGI. In nucleotides, the CDR3 is TGTGCCAGCAGAGGAGGTTTAGGAAACACCATATATTTT. Amino acid sequence: CASRGGLGNTIYF.

The chain couples TRBV7-6 to TRBJ2-3; D gene ambiguous. CDR1 is SGHVS, CDR2 FNYEAQ, per germline. Between the trimmed V and J ends, which lost 2 bases and 1 base, there was a span of 7 bases. The CDR3 consists of 14 residues. The CDR3 loop is CASSLLVGTDTQYF. CDR3 sequence (DNA): TGTGCCAGCAGCTTACTTGTTGGCACAGATACGCAGTATTTT.

This chain links TRBV6-1 with TRBJ1-6; a possible D gene is TRBD1 (6 bases). Germline V gives CDR1 MNHNS, CDR2 SASEGT. The V and J ends lost 2 bases and 7 bases respectively, with 12 bases between them. The CDR3 has 15 residues. The CDR3 sequence is CASSETRDTNSPLHF. The CDR3, as DNA: TGTGCCAGCAGTGAAACCCGGGACACAAATTCACCCCTCCACTTT.

This clone was counted only a few times. V is TRBV5-1 and J is TRBJ2-1; the D is unclear. This CDR3 has 13 amino acids. The V end was cut by 1 base, the J end by 4 bases, with 6 bases between. Germline CDR1 SGHRS, CDR2 YFSETQ. Here the CDR3 reads CASSLSSYNEQFF. For the CDR3, the DNA is TGCGCCAGCAGCTTGTCCAGTTACAATGAGCAGTTCTTC.

This chain uses TRBV19 with TRBJ2-7, with 8 bases lining up with TRBD1. V gave up 5 bases and J gave up 3 bases; unmatched junction bases: 6. The length of the CDR3 is 14 residues. Germline-derived CDR1 and CDR2 are LNHDA and SQIVND (reference sequence). CDR3 sequence reads: CASSPGTGDYEQYF. CDR3 DNA: TGTGCCAGTAGTCCCGGGACAGGAGACTACGAGCAGTACTTC.

The rearrangement links TRBV19 to TRBJ1-1, with D perhaps matching TRBD1 (6 bases). Germline values: CDR1 LNHDA, CDR2 SQIVND (reference sequence). The CDR3 length is 12 residues. V was pared by 3 bases and J by 11 bases, with 13 bases between. The CDR3 DNA follows: TGTGCCAGTAGTATCCAGGGGTCTATGGCTTTCTTT. The encoded protein is CASSIQGSMAFF.

The V call is TRBV4-3, the J call TRBJ1-6, with a tentative D call TRBD1 (6 bases). Germline V gene lookup returns CDR1 LGHNA and CDR2 YSLEER. The ends were cut back, 0 bases at V and 0 bases at J, with 21 bases in the middle. This CDR3 has 21 amino acids. The CDR3 is CASSQEAQGQRFSSYNSPLHF. The CDR3 DNA is TGCGCCAGCAGCCAAGAGGCTCAGGGGCAGAGGTTCAGCTCCTATAATTCACCCCTCCACTTT.

This clone was seen more than once but under ten times. The V gene is TRBV7-2, the J gene TRBJ1-1; TRBD1 matches 8 bases. J lost 3 bases, V lost 9 bases, and 6 bases had no gene match. CDR3 length equals 13 residues. The germline gives CDR1 SGHTA, CDR2 FQGNSA. The CDR3 bases are TGTGCCAGTACCCAGGGGGCCCACACTGAAGCTTTCTTT. It yields the protein CASTQGAHTEAFF.

Only a few counts were recorded for this clone. J is TRBJ1-1 and V is TRBV29-1; D possibly corresponds to TRBD1 (5 bases). The germline V gene has CDR1 SQVTM and CDR2 ANQGSEA. The V gene lost 8 bases and the J gene lost 1 base, with 11 bases spanning the gap. The CDR3 consists of 12 residues. CDR3: CSSGGGNTEAFF. CDR3 DNA sequence: TGCAGCTCCGGGGGGGGGAACACTGAAGCTTTCTTT.

This clone has only a few counts. V and J are TRBV7-2 and TRBJ2-5; TRBD1 agrees at 7 bases. Germline values: CDR1 SGHTA, CDR2 FQGNSA. This CDR3 has 15 amino acids. V dropped 4 bases and J dropped 4; count of bases not matched to a gene: 9. The CDR3 region is CASSSQGVDRETQYF. The CDR3 DNA follows: TGTGCCAGCAGCTCCCAGGGGGTAGACCGAGAGACCCAGTACTTC.

The rearrangement joins TRBV6-4 to TRBJ1-2; D may be TRBD1 (6 bases). In germline, CDR1 is MRHNA, CDR2 SNTAGT. Trimming stripped 6 bases from V and 6 bases from J, with 17 bases between. This CDR3 is built from 14 residues. The CDR3: CASRAQGNFDGYTF. The CDR3 DNA is TGTGCCAGCAGGGCACAGGGTAACTTCGATGGCTACACCTTC.

The chain recombines TRBV5-6 with TRBJ2-5; tentative D call: TRBD1 (7 bases). This CDR3 spans 14 amino acids. The V gene lost 5 bases and the J gene lost 1 base, with 12 bases spanning the gap. Germline V CDR1 and CDR2: SGHDT, YYEEEE. The CDR3 reads CASSRQGGQETQYF. The DNA for the CDR3 is TGTGCCAGCAGTCGACAGGGAGGCCAAGAGACCCAGTACTTC.

This clone has just a few counts. The rearrangement uses TRBV7-9 and TRBJ2-7; D possibly corresponds to TRBD1 (5 bases). Trimming shortened V by 4 bases and J by 2 bases, and 15 bases separated the two germline ends. The CDR3 has 15 residues. Germline V gene data show CDR1 as SEHNR and CDR2 as FQNEAQ (reference sequence). CDR3 amino acids: CASSSGRTLPYEQYF. The CDR3 DNA reads as TGTGCCAGCAGCTCAGGACGGACATTACCCTACGAGCAGTACTTC.

V usage is TRBV9 and J usage is TRBJ2-5; 13 bases line up with TRBD2. This CDR3 has 18 residues. V shed 0 bases, J shed 2 bases, and the junction held 7 bases outside the gene matches. The germline V gene has CDR1 SGDLS and CDR2 YYNGEE. DNA for the CDR3: TGTGCCAGCAGCGTAGGAGGAGGGACTAGCGGGGTACAAGAGACCCAGTACTTC. Translation gives CASSVGGGTSGVQETQYF.

The chain employs TRBV5-1 and TRBJ2-5, with 7 bases that match TRBD1. This CDR3 is 15 amino acids long. V dropped 1 base and J dropped 2; count of bases not matched to a gene: 5. Germline V gene data show CDR1 as SGHRS and CDR2 as YFSETQ. CDR3 sequence: CASSLTSTGQETQYF. CDR3 bases: TGCGCCAGCAGCTTGACCTCGACAGGGCAAGAGACCCAGTACTTC.

The genes are TRBV5-6 and TRBJ1-5; D perhaps matches TRBD1 (5 bases). Germline CDR1 and CDR2: SGHDT and YYEEEE. The length of the CDR3 is 14 residues. The V end lost 4 bases, the J end lost 8 bases, and 16 bases lay between the germline ends. CDR3 loop: CASSMGGVAKPQHF. The CDR3, as DNA: TGTGCCAGCAGCATGGGGGGGGTTGCCAAGCCCCAGCATTTT.

This clone was observed a single time. The V call is TRBV30, the J call TRBJ2-7; TRBD1 matches 8 bases. Losses at the gene ends were 4 bases for V and 1 base for J; bases not matched to a gene: 0. Germline V gene lookup returns CDR1 GTSNPN and CDR2 SVGIG (reference sequence). CDR3 length: 12 residues. CDR3 DNA: TGTGCCTGGAACAGGGGGTCCTACGAGCAGTACTTC. Its translation is CAWNRGSYEQYF.

There are a few counts of this clone. CDR3 DNA sequence: TGTGCCAGCAGCTTAGGGGCAGGGGTTAGTGAAAAACTGTTTTTT. This encodes CASSLGAGVSEKLFF. The V call is TRBV7-9, the J call TRBJ1-4; D might be TRBD1 (6 bases). Germline V gene sequence: CDR1 SEHNR, CDR2 FQNEAQ (reference sequence). The CDR3 covers 15 residues. Trimming left V 1 base short and J 7 bases short, with 13 bases between.

This chain links TRBV5-8 with TRBJ1-2; D perhaps matches TRBD1 (5 bases). V was cut by 0 bases and J by 5 bases, with 20 bases left in between. The CDR3 is 17 amino acids. Per the germline V gene, CDR1 is SGHTS and CDR2 is YDEGEE. CDR3 in amino acids: CASSLAESTVVYYGYTF. The CDR3, as DNA: TGTGCCAGCAGCTTGGCCGAGTCGACAGTGGTCTATTATGGCTACACCTTC.

This clone has only one observation. V is TRBV5-5 and J is TRBJ2-2; 9 nucleotides line up with TRBD2. The CDR3 has 18 residues. V was pared by 3 bases and J by 5 bases, with 14 bases of the junction left unmatched. Looked up from germline, CDR1 is SGHKS and CDR2 is YYEKEE (reference sequence). The CDR3 spells CASSWRAVAGARTGELFF. The CDR3 nucleotides are TGTGCCAGCAGCTGGCGAGCGGTAGCGGGGGCTAGAACCGGGGAGCTGTTTTTT.

The chain has TRBV9 and TRBJ2-2; 12 nucleotides align to TRBD1. The CDR3 has 15 residues. Losses at the gene ends were 3 bases for V and 5 bases for J; bases not matched to a gene: 2. CDR1 SGDLS and CDR2 YYNGEE come from the germline V gene. The CDR3 DNA follows: TGTGCCAGCAGCGCGGGACAGGGGGCGACCGGGGAGCTGTTTTTT. Its translation is CASSAGQGATGELFF.

The V gene is TRBV7-6, the J gene TRBJ2-5; D possibly corresponds to TRBD2 (7 bases). Trimming shortened V by 5 bases and J by 3 bases, and 16 bases separated the two germline ends. Germline-derived CDR1 and CDR2 are SGHVS and FNYEAQ. This CDR3 region has 15 residues. CDR3 amino acids: CASSGTGGWKETQYF. The DNA for the CDR3 is TGTGCCAGCAGCGGAACGGGGGGCTGGAAAGAGACCCAGTACTTC.

With respect to this clone: The germline gene is not matched at one end of the junction; a read error may be the cause. The CDR3 DNA follows: TGTGCCAGCAGTAAATATTTGGTAGGGACTAATGAGAAACTGTTTTTT. Encoded protein: CASSKYLVGTNEKLFF. The chain employs TRBV28 and TRBJ1-4; D may be TRBD1 (5 bases). This CDR3 is 16 amino acids long. The V gene's germline CDR1 is MDHEN and CDR2 SYDVKM. Drawing the rest from reference TRBV28 and TRBJ1-4, the complete variable domain is DVKVTQSSRYLVKRTGEKVFLECVQDMDHENMFWYRQDPGLGLRLIYFSYDVKMKEKGDIPEGYSVSREKKERFSLILESASTNQTSMYLCASSKYLVGTNEKLFFGSGTQLSVL.

The gene calls are TRBV10-2 and TRBJ2-7, with 9 bases that match TRBD1. V dropped 6 bases and J dropped 7; count of bases not matched to a gene: 7. The CDR3 is 13 amino acids. Germline values: CDR1 WSHSY, CDR2 SAAADI. DNA for the CDR3: TGCGCCAGCAGAGGACAGGGGATGGGTGAGCAGTACTTC. Its translation: CASRGQGMGEQYF.

The J gene is TRBJ1-4, the V gene TRBV28; 7 bases match TRBD1. The V segment lost 8 bases and the J segment 8 bases; nucleotides outside the gene matches: 8. Germline values: CDR1 MDHEN, CDR2 SYDVKM. The CDR3 has 13 amino acids. This CDR3 is CASYLTGREKLFF. Here the CDR3 DNA reads TGTGCCAGCTACTTGACAGGGCGGGAAAAACTGTTTTTT.